The next 5 T cell receptor beta chains were all read from a single sample in a study of Graves' ophthalmopathy and Graves' hyperthyroidism. Amplification of TCR beta CDR3 regions used RNA transcripts. Investigators did first-round RT-PCR with HTBI primers, then second-round multiplex PCR. A single record per CDR3 protein comes from TCRdb applying MiXCR to the multiplex PCR reads. Found here are some 370,000 distinct CDR3 sequences, 17% of them singletons; the top ten hold around 2.4%. Input material: peripheral blood. These receptors all come from an adult woman with stable Graves' hyperthyroidism.

This clonotype was seen at least ten times. The DNA for the CDR3 is TGTGCCAGCAGTCAAATAGGACAGGGTGGCACTGAAGCTTTCTTT. This sequence encodes CASSQIGQGGTEAFF. The chain combines TRBV28 with TRBJ1-1, with TRBD1 matching over 8 bases. Germline V gene lookup returns CDR1 MDHEN and CDR2 SYDVKM. The CDR3 spans 15 residues. The trim removed 5 bases at V and 4 bases at J, leaving 9 bases unmatched. Full variable domain (outside the CDR3, taken from reference TRBV28 and TRBJ1-1): DVKVTQSSRYLVKRTGEKVFLECVQDMDHENMFWYRQDPGLGLRLIYFSYDVKMKEKGDIPEGYSVSREKKERFSLILESASTNQTSMYLCASSQIGQGGTEAFFGQGTRLTVV.

This clonotype was detected ten times or more. The chain has TRBV7-2 and TRBJ1-3; D is unclear. Germline CDR1 and CDR2: SGHTA and FQGNSA. The CDR3 runs 13 residues. The ends were cut back, 4 bases at V and 6 bases at J, with 10 bases in the middle. DNA for the CDR3: TGTGCCAGCAGCTCTGCGGGCCCAAACACCATATATTTT. Its protein is CASSSAGPNTIYF.

In its sample, this clonotype was seen many times. As DNA, the CDR3 is TGTGCCAGCAAAGTAGGGCTGGGTAGGTCGGGAGAGACCCAGTACTTC. It encodes CASKVGLGRSGETQYF. V usage is TRBV27 and J usage is TRBJ2-5; D not resolved. Germline V gene lookup returns CDR1 MNHEY and CDR2 SMNVEV (reference sequence). The CDR3 totals 16 residues. Between the trimmed V and J ends, which lost 7 bases and 4 bases, there was a span of 22 bases.

This clonotype came up many times. The chain uses TRBV5-1 and TRBJ2-5; D is possibly TRBD2 (5 bases). Germline CDR1 and CDR2: SGHRS and YFSETQ. V dropped 2 bases and J dropped 0 bases, with 8 bases sitting between them. The CDR3 sequence is 14 residues long. DNA of the CDR3: TGCGCCAGCAGCTTCTACGGGAACCAAGAGACCCAGTACTTC. Protein: CASSFYGNQETQYF. Drawing the rest from reference TRBV5-1 and TRBJ2-5, the complete variable domain is KAGVTQTPRYLIKTRGQQVTLSCSPISGHRSVSWYQQTPGQGLQFLFEYFSETQRNKGNFPGRFSGRQFSNSRSEMNVSTLELGDSALYLCASSFYGNQETQYFGPGTRLLVL.

This clonotype was detected a few times. J is TRBJ1-4 and V is TRBV10-3; 7 bases map to TRBD1. CDR1 and CDR2 from the germline V gene are ENHRY and SYGVKD. This CDR3 has 19 amino acids. With 4 bases clipped from V and 2 bases from J, the junction kept 16 bases outside the gene matches. The CDR3 loop reads CAISASGGPPGRTNEKLFF. The CDR3 DNA reads as TGTGCCATCAGTGCCTCAGGGGGGCCCCCGGGTAGGACTAATGAAAAACTGTTTTTT.